This TCR beta chain emerged from a study of shared T cell receptors in the human thymus. Assay used: immunoSEQ multiplex PCR; TCRdb lists only in-frame clones, some missing. Found here are about 730,000 clones, over 75% of them singletons; the top ten hold about 0.011%. V was pared by 0 bases and J by 6 bases, with 5 bases of the junction left unmatched. The CDR3 has 14 residues. Germline CDR1 and CDR2: SGHNT and YYREEE (reference sequence). These same data were also listed under a study on human thymus T cells. Turning to that study: Samples came from healthy Finnish infants during open corrective cardiac surgery. Resections removed during corrective heart surgery provided the thymus tissue used. It looked as if thymic and blood repertoires used V and J genes in a biased way. Related research reported highly overlapping thymic repertoires among unrelated individuals.

The sequenced sample was thymocytes. The clonotype comes from a girl in the first two years of life with a congenital heart defect. The chain has TRBV5-4 and TRBJ1-2; 7 bases line up with TRBD1. Here the CDR3 reads CASSLEGGAHGYTF. CDR3 bases: TGTGCCAGCAGCTTGGAAGGGGGCGCCCATGGCTACACCTTC. The variable domain in full, with the rest retrieved from reference TRBV5-4 and TRBJ1-2, is ETGVTQSPTHLIKTRGQQVTLRCSSQSGHNTVSWYQQALGQGPQFIFQYYREEENGRGNFPPRFSGLQFPNYSSELNVNALELDDSALYLCASSLEGGAHGYTFGSGTRLTVV.